This entry describes one TCR beta chain. Its cognate antigen is unknown. This entry belongs to a study of T cell responses to AZD1222 COVID-19 vaccine. Sequencing used immunoSEQ multiplex PCR; TCRdb keeps in-frame clones, though not all of them. Altogether around 58,000 clones are present, around 92% being singletons, with the ten largest covering more than 14%. The CDR3 loop spans 14 amino acids. V lost 4 bases and J lost 5, with 15 bases in between. Germline V gives CDR1 SGHDT, CDR2 YYEEEE. Study-level results: Most donors were white British, females outnumbered males, and clonal diversity was possibly underestimated. Once two AZD1222 doses were given, Spike-specific TCR breadth and depth went up. Seropositivity was recorded at baseline in only 6 or 7 AZD1222 recipients.

The sample in question was peripheral blood, obtained 28 days after the second AZD1222 dose. The clonotype was recovered from an adult who received the AZD1222 COVID-19 vaccine. This sequence joins TRBV5-6 and TRBJ2-5; D unresolved. In nucleotides, the CDR3 is TGTGCCAGCAGCATAGTAGCTAGGACGGAGACCCAGTACTTC. It translates to CASSIVARTETQYF.